This TCR beta chain was captured by sequencing in a study of siplizumab effects on memory and regulatory T cells (dated 2019 in TCRdb). Notes on the research overall: The study examined how the anti-CD2 antibody siplizumab affects alloreactive T-cell subsets in allogeneic mixed lymphocyte reactions built from human PBMCs. Here is what the overall study found, with its caveats: Compared with memory T cells, unstimulated naive T cells appeared more diverse, and naive cells seemed to make a substantial contribution to the alloresponse. For roughly 75-95% of proliferating CD4+ or CD8+ clones, no naive or memory phenotype could be assigned. Whether proliferating Tregs from siplizumab cultures actually had suppressive function was not functionally confirmed. Among mappable alloreactive CD4+ clones, the Treg-derived fraction averaged approximately 72% with siplizumab versus approximately 27% in control reactions. Because sequences at frequencies below about 10^-5 were poorly captured, only a minor fraction of alloreactive clones could be mapped back to unstimulated subsets. The cumulative frequency of alloreactive sequences traceable to unstimulated CD4+ memory T cells was significantly reduced by siplizumab.

Sorted unstimulated T cells and proliferating T cells recovered from mixed lymphocyte reactions were subjected to TCRbeta CDR3 sequencing. Fresh whole blood from around 11 HLA-typed healthy donors was used to isolate PBMCs. Remarks on this clone: Its antigen is still unknown. No base-level quality is on record; no much larger clone is a single base apart.

V loses 0 bases, J loses 0 bases, and the germline ends lie 5 bases apart. The CDR3 numbers 15 residues from cysteine through phenylalanine. Kept here is only the CDR3 DNA, which spans 45 bases and is read in frame from base 1. CDR1 and CDR2 were assigned from the germline V gene as SGHDN and FVKESK. The library was produced with the immunoSEQ multiplex PCR assay. Roughly 10^5 TCR templates per sample were assayed on the deep sequencing platform. Genomic DNA extracted from sorted T cells was used for TCRbeta CDR3 sequencing. From the authors' description of their analysis: Clonal analysis of TCRbeta CDR3 data was done in the R programming language. Alloreactive CD4+ and CD8+ clones were identified by comparing unstimulated samples to CFSE-low samples taken after the reaction. Regulatory or non-regulatory origin was assigned to alloreactive CD4+ clones by matching of sequences to sorted unstimulated Treg and non-Treg repertoires. TCRdb holds this immuneACCESS table with in-frame rearrangements only. Some clones are missing; in checked studies, unresolved V genes explain under half, and the rest has no known cause. V, J and clone size were drawn from that table, and D and trimming were deduced from the DNA. This sample holds 75,000 to 95,000 clones; more than 80% were observed only once. The top ten hold 15% of the sample.

Input material: CD4+ T cells sorted from blood. The V and J genes are TRBV14 and TRBJ1-4, with the D gene call left open. This clonotype was sampled from a human donor in good health. The CDR3 in this case is CASSQETSTNEKLFF. The sequence in DNA is TGTGCCAGCAGCCAAGAAACCTCAACTAATGAAAAACTGTTTTTT.